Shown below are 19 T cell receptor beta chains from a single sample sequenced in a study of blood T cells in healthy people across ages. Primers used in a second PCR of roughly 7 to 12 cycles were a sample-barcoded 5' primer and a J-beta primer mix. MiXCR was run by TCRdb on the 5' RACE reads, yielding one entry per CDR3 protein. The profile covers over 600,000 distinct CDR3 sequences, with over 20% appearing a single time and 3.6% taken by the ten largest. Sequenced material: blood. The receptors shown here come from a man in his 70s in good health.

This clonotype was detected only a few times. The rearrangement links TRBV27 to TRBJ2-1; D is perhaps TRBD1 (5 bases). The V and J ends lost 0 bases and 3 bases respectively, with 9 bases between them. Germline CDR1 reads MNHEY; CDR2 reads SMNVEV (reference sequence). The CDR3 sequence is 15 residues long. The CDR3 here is CASSLSAGRYNEQFF. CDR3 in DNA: TGTGCCAGCAGTTTATCGGCAGGGCGCTACAATGAGCAGTTCTTC.

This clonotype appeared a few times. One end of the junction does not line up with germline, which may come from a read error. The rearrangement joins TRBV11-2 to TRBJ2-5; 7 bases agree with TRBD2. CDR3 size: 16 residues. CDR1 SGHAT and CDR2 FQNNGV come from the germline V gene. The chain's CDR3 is CASSFGLPRDYNERFF. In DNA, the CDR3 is TGTGCCAGCAGCTTCGGACTACCTCGGGACTACAATGAGCGGTTCTTC.

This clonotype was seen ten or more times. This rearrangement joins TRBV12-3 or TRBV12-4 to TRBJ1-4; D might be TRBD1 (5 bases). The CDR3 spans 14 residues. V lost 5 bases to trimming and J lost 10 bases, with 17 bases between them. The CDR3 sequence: CASSPDPDRGKLFF. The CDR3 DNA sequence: TGTGCCAGCAGTCCCGATCCCGACAGAGGAAAACTGTTTTTT.

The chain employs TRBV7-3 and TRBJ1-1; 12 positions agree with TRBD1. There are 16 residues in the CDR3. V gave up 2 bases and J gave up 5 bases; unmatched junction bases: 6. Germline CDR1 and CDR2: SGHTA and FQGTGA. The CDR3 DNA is TGTGCCAGCAGCTTAGGGACAGGGGGCAGGAGGACTGAAGCTTTCTTT. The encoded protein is CASSLGTGGRRTEAFF.

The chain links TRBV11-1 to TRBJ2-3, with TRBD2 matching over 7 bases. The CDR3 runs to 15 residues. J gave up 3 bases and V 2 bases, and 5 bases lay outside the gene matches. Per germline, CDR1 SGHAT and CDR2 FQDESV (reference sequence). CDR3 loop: CASSLTSGATDTQYF. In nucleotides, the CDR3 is TGTGCCAGCAGCTTAACGAGCGGGGCTACAGATACGCAGTATTTT.

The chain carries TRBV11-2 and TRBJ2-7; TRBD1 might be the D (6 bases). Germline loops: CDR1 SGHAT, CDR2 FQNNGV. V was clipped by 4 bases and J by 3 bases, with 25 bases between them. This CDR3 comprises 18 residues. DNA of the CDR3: TGTGCCAGCAGCTACTCATTACCCGCGACTTCACAGGGCTACGAGCAGTACTTC. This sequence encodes CASSYSLPATSQGYEQYF.

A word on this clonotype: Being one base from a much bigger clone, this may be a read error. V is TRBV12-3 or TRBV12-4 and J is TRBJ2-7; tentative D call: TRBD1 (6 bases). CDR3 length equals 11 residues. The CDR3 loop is CVSSRGGEQYF. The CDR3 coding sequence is TGTGTCAGCAGCAGGGGTGGCGAGCAGTACTTC.

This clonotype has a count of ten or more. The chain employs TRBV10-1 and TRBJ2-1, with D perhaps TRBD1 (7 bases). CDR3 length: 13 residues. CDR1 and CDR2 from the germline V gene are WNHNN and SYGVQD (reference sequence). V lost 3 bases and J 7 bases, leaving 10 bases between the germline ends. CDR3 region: CASSEPGGNEQFF. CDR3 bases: TGCGCCAGCAGTGAACCAGGGGGGAATGAGCAGTTCTTC.

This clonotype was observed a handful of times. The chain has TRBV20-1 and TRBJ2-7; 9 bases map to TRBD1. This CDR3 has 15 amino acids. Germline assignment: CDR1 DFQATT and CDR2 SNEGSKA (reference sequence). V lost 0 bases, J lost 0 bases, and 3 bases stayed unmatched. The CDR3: CSAREGTGISYEQYF. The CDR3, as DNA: TGCAGTGCTAGAGAGGGGACAGGGATCTCCTACGAGCAGTACTTC.

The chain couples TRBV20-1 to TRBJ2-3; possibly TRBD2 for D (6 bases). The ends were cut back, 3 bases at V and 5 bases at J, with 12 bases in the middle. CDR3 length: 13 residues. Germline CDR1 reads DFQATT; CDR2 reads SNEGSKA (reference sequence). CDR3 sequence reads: CSASYGGGDTQYF. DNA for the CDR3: TGCAGTGCTAGCTACGGGGGTGGAGATACGCAGTATTTT.

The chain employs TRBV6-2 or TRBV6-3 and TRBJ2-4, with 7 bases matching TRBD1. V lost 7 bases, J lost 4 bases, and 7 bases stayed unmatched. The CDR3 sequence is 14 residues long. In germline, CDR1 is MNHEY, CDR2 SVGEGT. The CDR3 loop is CASTHGTDKNIQYF. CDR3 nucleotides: TGTGCCAGCACCCACGGGACAGATAAAAACATTCAGTACTTC.

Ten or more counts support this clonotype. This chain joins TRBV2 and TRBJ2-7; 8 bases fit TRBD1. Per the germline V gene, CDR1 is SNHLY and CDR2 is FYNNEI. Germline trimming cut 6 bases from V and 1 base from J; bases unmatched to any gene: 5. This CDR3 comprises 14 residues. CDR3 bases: TGTGCCAGCAGCCGACAGGGGATGTCCTACGAGCAGTACTTC. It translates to CASSRQGMSYEQYF. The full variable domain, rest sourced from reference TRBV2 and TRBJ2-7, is EPEVTQTPSHQVTQMGQEVILRCVPISNHLYFYWYRQILGQKVEFLVSFYNNEISEKSEIFDDQFSVERPDGSNFTLKIRSTKLEDSAMYFCASSRQGMSYEQYFGPGTRLTVT.

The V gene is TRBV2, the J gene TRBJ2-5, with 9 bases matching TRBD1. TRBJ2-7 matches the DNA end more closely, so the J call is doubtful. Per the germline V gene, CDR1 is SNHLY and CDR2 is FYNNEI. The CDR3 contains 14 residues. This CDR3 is CASNTDRGGYEQYF. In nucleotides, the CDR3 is TGTGCCAGCAACACGGACAGGGGCGGCTACGAGCAGTACTTC.

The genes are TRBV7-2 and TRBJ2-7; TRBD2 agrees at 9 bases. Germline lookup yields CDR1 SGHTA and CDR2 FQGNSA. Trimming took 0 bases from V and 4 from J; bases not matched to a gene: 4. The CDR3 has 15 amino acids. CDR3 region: CASSLAGLAGYEQYF. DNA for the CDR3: TGTGCCAGCAGCTTAGCGGGGCTAGCGGGGTACGAGCAGTACTTC.

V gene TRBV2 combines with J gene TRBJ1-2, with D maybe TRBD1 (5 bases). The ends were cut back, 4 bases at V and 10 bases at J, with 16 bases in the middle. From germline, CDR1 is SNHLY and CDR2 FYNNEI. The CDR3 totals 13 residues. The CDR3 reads CASSGGAGDVYTF. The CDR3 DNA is TGTGCCAGCAGTGGAGGGGCTGGGGATGTCTACACCTTC.

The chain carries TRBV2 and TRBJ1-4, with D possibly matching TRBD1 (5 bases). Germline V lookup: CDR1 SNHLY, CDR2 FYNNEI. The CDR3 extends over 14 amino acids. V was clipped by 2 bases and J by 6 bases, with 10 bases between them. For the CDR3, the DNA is TGTGCCAGCAGTGAAAACCAGGGTTATGAAAAACTGTTTTTT. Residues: CASSENQGYEKLFF.

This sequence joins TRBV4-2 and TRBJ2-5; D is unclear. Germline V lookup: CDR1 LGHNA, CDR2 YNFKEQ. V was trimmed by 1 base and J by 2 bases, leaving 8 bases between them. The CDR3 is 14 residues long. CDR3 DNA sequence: TGTGCCAGCAGCCAAGGTTCTACACAAGAGACCCAGTACTTC. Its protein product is CASSQGSTQETQYF.

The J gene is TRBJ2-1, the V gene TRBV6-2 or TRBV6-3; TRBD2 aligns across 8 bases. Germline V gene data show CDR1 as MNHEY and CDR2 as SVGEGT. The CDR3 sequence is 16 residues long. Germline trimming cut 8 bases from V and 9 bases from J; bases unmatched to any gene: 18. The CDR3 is CASGSGLAGRFGEQFF. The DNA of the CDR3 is TGTGCCAGCGGTAGTGGACTAGCCGGCCGATTTGGTGAGCAGTTCTTC.

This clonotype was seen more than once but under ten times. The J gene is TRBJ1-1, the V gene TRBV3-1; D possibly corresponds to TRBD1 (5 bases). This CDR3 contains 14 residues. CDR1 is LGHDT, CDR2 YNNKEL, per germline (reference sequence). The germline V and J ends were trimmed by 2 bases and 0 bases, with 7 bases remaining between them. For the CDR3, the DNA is TGTGCCAGCAGCCAACTGGGGGTGAACACTGAAGCTTTCTTT. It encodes CASSQLGVNTEAFF.